Reported below is one TCR beta chain. Its antigen is not known. In preparing the TRB cDNA libraries, 5' RACE with UMI labels was used. TCRdb re-called the 5' RACE reads and gives one entry per CDR3 protein, without DNA. The table lists 150,000 or so distinct CDR3 sequences. Researchers reported sorting every CD8+ T cell subset in triplicate, 300,000 to 350,000 cells per sort. The data stem from a study of CXCR3-negative and CXCR3-positive naive CD8 T cells. At the level of the study: Overall TRB read output was around 130 million, and each library contained about 1.5 +/- 0.3 million reads. Whole-study findings and limits: When CXCR3-positive naive cells were set against CXCR3-negative naive cells, the former had more hydrophobic TRB CDR3s.

The CDR3 length is 16 residues. Per the germline V gene, CDR1 is MDHEN and CDR2 is SYDVKM. The sample was naive CXCR3+ CD8+ T cells from blood. Subset: CD45RO-CCR7+CD27+CD95- naive CD8+ T cells expressing CXCR3 (TNR3+). The gene calls are TRBV28 and TRBJ1-3; the TRBD1 assignment by TCRdb is unverifiable without DNA. The receptor's source is a human donor in good health. Some clones in this sample may be carry-over from other donors' samples. The chain's CDR3 is CASSLTIAGAGNTIYF.